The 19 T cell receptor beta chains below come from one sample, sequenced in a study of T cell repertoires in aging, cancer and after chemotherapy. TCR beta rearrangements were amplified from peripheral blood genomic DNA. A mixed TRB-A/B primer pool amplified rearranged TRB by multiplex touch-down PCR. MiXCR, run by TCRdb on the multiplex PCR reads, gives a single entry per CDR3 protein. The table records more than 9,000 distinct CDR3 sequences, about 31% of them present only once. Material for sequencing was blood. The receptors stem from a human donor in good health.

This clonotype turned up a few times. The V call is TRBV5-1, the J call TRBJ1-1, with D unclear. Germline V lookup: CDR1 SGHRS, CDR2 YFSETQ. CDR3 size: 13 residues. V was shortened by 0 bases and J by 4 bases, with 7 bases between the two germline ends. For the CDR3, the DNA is TGCGCCAGCAGCTTGGCCGAGGGCACTGAAGCTTTCTTT. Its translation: CASSLAEGTEAFF.

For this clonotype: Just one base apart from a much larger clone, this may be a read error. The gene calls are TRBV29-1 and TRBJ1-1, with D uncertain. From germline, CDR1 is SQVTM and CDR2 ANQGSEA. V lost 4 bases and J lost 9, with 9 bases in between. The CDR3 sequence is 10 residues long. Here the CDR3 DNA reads TGCAGCGTTGGGGTCCTTAAAGCTTTCTTT. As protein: CSVGVLKAFF.

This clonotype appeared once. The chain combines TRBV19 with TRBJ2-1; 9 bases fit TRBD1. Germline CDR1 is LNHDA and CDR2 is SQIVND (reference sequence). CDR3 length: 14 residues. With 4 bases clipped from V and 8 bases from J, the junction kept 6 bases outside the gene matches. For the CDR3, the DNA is TGTGCCAGTAGTAGGGGGACAGGGACCTATGAGCAGTTCTTC. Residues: CASSRGTGTYEQFF.

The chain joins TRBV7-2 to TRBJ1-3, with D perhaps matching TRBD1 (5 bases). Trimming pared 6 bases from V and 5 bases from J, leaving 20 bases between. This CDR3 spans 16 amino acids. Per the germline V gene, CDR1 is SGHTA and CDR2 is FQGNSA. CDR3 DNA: TGTGCCAGCAGTTCCCAGGGTGAAGGACTTAGAAACACCATATATTTT. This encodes CASSSQGEGLRNTIYF.

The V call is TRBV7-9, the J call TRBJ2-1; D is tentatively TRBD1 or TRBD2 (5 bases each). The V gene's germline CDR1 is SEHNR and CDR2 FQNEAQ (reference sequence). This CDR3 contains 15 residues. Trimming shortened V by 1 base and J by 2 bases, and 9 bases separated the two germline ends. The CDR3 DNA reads TGTGCCAGCAGCTTAGAGCAGGGAGCCTACAATGAGCAGTTCTTC. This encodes CASSLEQGAYNEQFF.

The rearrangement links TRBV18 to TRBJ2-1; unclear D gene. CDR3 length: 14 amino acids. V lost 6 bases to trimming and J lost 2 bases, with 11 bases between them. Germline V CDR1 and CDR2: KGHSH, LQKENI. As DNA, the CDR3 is TGTGCCAGCTCCCTACAGACGACCTACAATGAGCAGTTCTTC. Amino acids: CASSLQTTYNEQFF.

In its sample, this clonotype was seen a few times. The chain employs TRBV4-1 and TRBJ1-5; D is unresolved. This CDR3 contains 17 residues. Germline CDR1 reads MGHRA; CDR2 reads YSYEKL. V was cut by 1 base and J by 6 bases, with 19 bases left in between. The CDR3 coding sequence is TGCGCCAGCAGCCAAGTTTGGCCAAAGAAACGTGGTCAGCCCCAGCATTTT. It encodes CASSQVWPKKRGQPQHF.

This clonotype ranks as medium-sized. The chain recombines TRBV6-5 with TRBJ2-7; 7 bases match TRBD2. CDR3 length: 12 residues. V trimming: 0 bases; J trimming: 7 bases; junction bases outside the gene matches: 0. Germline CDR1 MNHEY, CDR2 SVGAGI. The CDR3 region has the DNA TGTGCCAGCAGTTACTCGGGGGGGGAGCAGTACTTC. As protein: CASSYSGGEQYF.

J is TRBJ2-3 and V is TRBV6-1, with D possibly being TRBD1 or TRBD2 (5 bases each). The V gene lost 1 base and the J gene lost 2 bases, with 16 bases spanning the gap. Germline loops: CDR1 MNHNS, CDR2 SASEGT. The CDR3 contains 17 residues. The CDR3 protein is CASSEGGWAEHTDTQYF. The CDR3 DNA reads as TGTGCCAGCAGTGAAGGGGGGTGGGCGGAACACACAGATACGCAGTATTTT.

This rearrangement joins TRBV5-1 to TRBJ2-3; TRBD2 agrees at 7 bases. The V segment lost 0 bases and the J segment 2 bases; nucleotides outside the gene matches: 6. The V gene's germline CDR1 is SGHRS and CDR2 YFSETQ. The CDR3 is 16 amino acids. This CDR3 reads CASSLGNGGTTDTQYF. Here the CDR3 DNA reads TGCGCCAGCAGCTTGGGGAACGGGGGGACCACAGATACGCAGTATTTT. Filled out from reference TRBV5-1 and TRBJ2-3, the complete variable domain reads KAGVTQTPRYLIKTRGQQVTLSCSPISGHRSVSWYQQTPGQGLQFLFEYFSETQRNKGNFPGRFSGRQFSNSRSEMNVSTLELGDSALYLCASSLGNGGTTDTQYFGPGTRLTVL.

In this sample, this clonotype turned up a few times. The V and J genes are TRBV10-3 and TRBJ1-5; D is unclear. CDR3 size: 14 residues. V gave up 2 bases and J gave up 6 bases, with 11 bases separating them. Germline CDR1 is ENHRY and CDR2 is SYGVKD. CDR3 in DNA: TGTGCCATCAGTGAGAGCTACGGGGTTCAGCCCCAGCATTTT. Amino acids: CAISESYGVQPQHF.

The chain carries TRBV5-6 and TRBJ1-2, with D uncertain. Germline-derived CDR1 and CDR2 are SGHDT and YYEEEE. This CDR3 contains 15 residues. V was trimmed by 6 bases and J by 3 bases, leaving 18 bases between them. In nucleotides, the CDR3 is TGTGCCAGCACCACTCAAGGTTTTCAGTACTATGGCTACACCTTC. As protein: CASTTQGFQYYGYTF.

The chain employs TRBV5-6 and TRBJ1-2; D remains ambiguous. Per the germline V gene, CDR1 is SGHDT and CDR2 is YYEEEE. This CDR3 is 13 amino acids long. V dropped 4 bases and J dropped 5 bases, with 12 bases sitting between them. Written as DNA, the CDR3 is TGTGCCAGCAGCCCAGGCCCCTCTTATGGCTACACCTTC. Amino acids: CASSPGPSYGYTF.

The CDR3 region has the DNA TGCAGTGCTAGAGATGGACTAGCGGGAGAGCATGAGCAGTTCTTC. Translating it yields CSARDGLAGEHEQFF. V and J are TRBV20-1 and TRBJ2-1; 13 bases align to TRBD2. The trim removed 0 bases at V and 8 bases at J, leaving 4 bases unmatched. Germline values: CDR1 DFQATT, CDR2 SNEGSKA (reference sequence). This CDR3 has 15 amino acids.

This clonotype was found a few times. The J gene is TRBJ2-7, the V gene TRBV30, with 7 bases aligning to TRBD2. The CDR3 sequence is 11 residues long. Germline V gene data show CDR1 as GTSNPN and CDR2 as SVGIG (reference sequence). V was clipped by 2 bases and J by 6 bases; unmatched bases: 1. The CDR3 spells CAWSWGGEQYF. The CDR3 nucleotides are TGTGCCTGGAGTTGGGGGGGCGAGCAGTACTTC.

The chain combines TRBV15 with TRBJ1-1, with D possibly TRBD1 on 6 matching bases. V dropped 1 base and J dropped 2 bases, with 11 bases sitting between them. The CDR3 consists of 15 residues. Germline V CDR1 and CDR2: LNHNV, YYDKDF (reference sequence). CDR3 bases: TGTGCCACCAGCAGAGCAGGGGCGGGAAACACTGAAGCTTTCTTT. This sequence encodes CATSRAGAGNTEAFF. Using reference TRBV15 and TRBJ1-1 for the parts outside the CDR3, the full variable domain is DAMVIQNPRYQVTQFGKPVTLSCSQTLNHNVMYWYQQKSSQAPKLLFHYYDKDFNNEADTPDNFQSRRPNTSFCFLDIRSPGLGDTAMYLCATSRAGAGNTEAFFGQGTRLTVV.

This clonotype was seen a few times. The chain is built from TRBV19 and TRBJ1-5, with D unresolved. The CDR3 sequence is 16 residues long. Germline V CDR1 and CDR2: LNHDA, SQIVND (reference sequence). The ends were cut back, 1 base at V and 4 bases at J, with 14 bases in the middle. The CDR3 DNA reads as TGTGCCAGTAGTATAGGACTCTCGTCGCGAAATCAGCCCCAGCATTTT. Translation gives CASSIGLSSRNQPQHF.

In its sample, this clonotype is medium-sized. The CDR3 sequence is CAWTPTGSSYEQYF. The CDR3 DNA reads as TGTGCCTGGACACCGACAGGGAGCTCCTACGAGCAGTACTTC. V and J are TRBV30 and TRBJ2-7; 7 bases are shared with TRBD1. CDR3 length: 14 amino acids. The germline V gene has CDR1 GTSNPN and CDR2 SVGIG (reference sequence). V lost 4 bases to trimming and J lost 0 bases; unmatched junction nucleotides: 6.

The DNA for the CDR3 is TGCGCCAGCAGTGAGGGACAGGGATTTTGGAATCAGCCCCAGCATTTT. Translated, it gives CASSEGQGFWNQPQHF. The chain employs TRBV10-2 and TRBJ1-5; 8 bases line up with TRBD1. Trimming removed 2 bases from V and 4 bases from J; junction bases left unmatched: 7. There are 16 residues in the CDR3. Germline V lookup: CDR1 WSHSY, CDR2 SAAADI.